This T cell receptor delta chain was captured in a study of gamma-delta T cells after stem cell transplantation. This clone was found a few times. V lost 0 bases, J lost 7 bases, and 39 bases lay in between. Germline V gene lookup returns CDR1 TSWWSYY and CDR2 QGS. CDR3 length: 24 residues. TCRdb called clones from the RT-PCR reads again using CATT. The table lists fewer than 4,500 delta-chain clones, 9% to 13% of them singletons, with approximately 3% in the top ten. V gene TRDV1 combines with J gene TRDJ2, with D possibly matching TRDD2 (6 bases). The TCR originated in a human donor. It is not recorded whose cells these are; they may come from a transplant donor. Source material: gamma-delta T cells. Here the CDR3 reads CALGELVTVVFLAGNLVGQAQLFF. For the CDR3, the DNA is TGTGCTCTTGGGGAACTAGTGACGGTGGTCTTCCTGGCTGGGAACCTGGTCGGACAAGCACAACTCTTCTTT.